These 19 T cell receptor beta chains were sequenced from one sample in a study of blood T cell repertoires in COVID-19. Assay: immunoSEQ multiplex PCR; the TCRdb copy retains only in-frame clones and omits some. The sample includes 650,000 to 800,000 clones, more than 80% of them seen just once. Sequencing used peripheral blood. These receptor sequences come from a woman aged 18-30 years with acute or convalescent COVID-19.

The V and J genes are TRBV14 and TRBJ1-2, with a tentative D call TRBD1 (6 bases). Trimming pared 1 base from V and 4 bases from J, leaving 16 bases between. The germline V gene encodes CDR1 SGHDN and CDR2 FVKESK. The CDR3 runs to 16 residues. CDR3 residues: CASSQGAGGGGYGYTF. In DNA form, the CDR3 reads TGTGCCAGCAGCCAAGGAGCCGGGGGGGGCGGCTATGGCTACACCTTC.

The rearrangement joins TRBV6-5 to TRBJ1-1; the D is unclear. The CDR3 contains 13 residues. With 4 bases removed from V and 2 bases from J, the gap between germline ends came to 8 bases. The germline gives CDR1 MNHEY, CDR2 SVGAGI. The CDR3 bases are TGTGCCAGCAGTTCCGGGATAAACACTGAAGCTTTCTTT. As protein: CASSSGINTEAFF.

This clone was seen a single time. This chain connects TRBV28 to TRBJ2-7; possible D gene TRBD1, 8 bases. The CDR3 runs 14 residues. From germline, CDR1 is MDHEN and CDR2 SYDVKM. V shed 7 bases and J shed 2 bases, with 15 bases lying between them. CDR3 sequence: CASTPGGQAYEQYF. The CDR3 coding sequence is TGTGCCAGCACCCCGGGGGGACAGGCCTACGAGCAGTACTTC.

The chain recombines TRBV21-1 with TRBJ2-3; the table's D call of TRBD1 was not tested on the DNA. TRBV21-1 is designated a pseudogene. This CDR3 region has 16 residues. The CDR3 region has the DNA TGTGCCAGCAGCAAAACCAACAGGGTGAAGGGAGATACGCAGTATTTT. Its protein is CASSKTNRVKGDTQYF.

V gene TRBV7-9 combines with J gene TRBJ1-1, with 7 positions matching TRBD1. Germline V gene sequence: CDR1 SEHNR, CDR2 FQNEAQ (reference sequence). This CDR3 has 13 residues. The J segment lost 3 bases and the V segment lost 5 bases, leaving 3 bases of the junction unmatched. CDR3 residues: CASSKTGDTEAFF. The CDR3 DNA follows: TGTGCCAGCAGCAAAACAGGGGACACTGAAGCTTTCTTT.

The chain has TRBV2 and TRBJ1-2, with D tentatively TRBD1 (6 bases). The germline V gene encodes CDR1 SNHLY and CDR2 FYNNEI. Between the trimmed V and J ends, which lost 5 bases and 6 bases, there was a span of 19 bases. This CDR3 comprises 15 residues. The DNA for the CDR3 is TGTGCCAGCAGTTCACAACAGGGAGAGCGGAATGGCTACACCTTC. The encoded protein is CASSSQQGERNGYTF. Variable domain in full (rest from reference TRBV2 and TRBJ1-2): EPEVTQTPSHQVTQMGQEVILRCVPISNHLYFYWYRQILGQKVEFLVSFYNNEISEKSEIFDDQFSVERPDGSNFTLKIRSTKLEDSAMYFCASSSQQGERNGYTFGSGTRLTVV.

The V and J genes are TRBV6-5 and TRBJ1-2; 9 positions agree with TRBD1. The germline gives CDR1 MNHEY, CDR2 SVGAGI. V lost 6 bases to trimming and J lost 2 bases; unmatched junction nucleotides: 7. CDR3 size: 15 residues. CDR3 nucleotide sequence: TGTGCCAGCAGCCCCGGGACAGGGAGGAACTATGGCTACACCTTC. It is translated as CASSPGTGRNYGYTF.

The rearrangement links TRBV6-5 to TRBJ1-5, with a possible D match to TRBD1 (6 bases). The CDR3 extends over 13 amino acids. Germline V lookup: CDR1 MNHEY, CDR2 SVGAGI. Trimming took off 7 bases at V and 9 bases at J, with 16 bases between the two ends. Written as DNA, the CDR3 is TGTGCCAGCAAGGAACAGGGTGAGGTGCCCCAGCATTTT. It encodes CASKEQGEVPQHF.

This chain connects TRBV10-3 to TRBJ1-2; 10 bases are a match to TRBD1. The junction had 10 bases not matched to a gene; V was cut back by 4 bases and J by 8 bases. The CDR3 runs to 15 residues. Germline values: CDR1 ENHRY, CDR2 SYGVKD. CDR3 region: CAISVMGQGSAGYTF. The CDR3 bases are TGTGCCATCAGTGTGATGGGACAGGGGTCGGCGGGCTACACCTTC.

J is TRBJ1-3 and V is TRBV10-1; the match to TRBD1 covers 8 bases. The CDR3 totals 15 residues. V shed 9 bases and J 7 bases; nucleotides not matched to a gene: 14. Germline V lookup: CDR1 WNHNN, CDR2 SYGVQD (reference sequence). The CDR3 loop reads CASYKNRGCRNTIYF. The CDR3 DNA reads as TGCGCCAGTTACAAGAACAGGGGGTGTAGGAACACCATATATTTT.

The genes are TRBV19 and TRBJ1-3; TRBD1 matches at 9 bases. After removal of 5 bases from V and 8 bases from J, the junction contained 10 bases not matched to a gene. The CDR3 spans 15 residues. The V gene's germline CDR1 is LNHDA and CDR2 SQIVND (reference sequence). The CDR3 reads CASSQGWGQGYTIYF. CDR3 nucleotide sequence: TGTGCCAGTAGTCAGGGTTGGGGACAGGGCTACACCATATATTTT.

The CDR3 DNA reads as TGTGCCAGCTCATCATTAAAGGCAGGCCCCTCTGGAAACACCATATATTTT. This codes for CASSSLKAGPSGNTIYF. This chain joins TRBV18 and TRBJ1-3; no clear D. Deletions cut 5 bases from V and 0 bases from J, with 17 bases between. The germline V gene encodes CDR1 KGHSH and CDR2 LQKENI. The CDR3 has 17 amino acids.

The rearrangement uses TRBV20-1 and TRBJ1-5, with D possibly TRBD1 on 5 matching bases. CDR3 length equals 17 residues. With 3 bases removed from V and 4 bases from J, the gap between germline ends came to 22 bases. Germline V gives CDR1 DFQATT, CDR2 SNEGSKA (reference sequence). The CDR3, as DNA: TGCAGTGCTAGTGGCCAGGGAAGTGGGTATGCAAATCAGCCCCAGCATTTT. Its protein is CSASGQGSGYANQPQHF.

V gene TRBV6-5 combines with J gene TRBJ1-5; the D gene is possibly TRBD1 (5 bases). Trimming took 3 bases from V and 4 from J, leaving 10 bases between them. Germline V gene data show CDR1 as MNHEY and CDR2 as SVGAGI. This CDR3 has 14 residues. This chain's CDR3 is CASSYTGQNQPQHF. The CDR3 nucleotides read TGTGCCAGCAGTTATACAGGCCAAAATCAGCCCCAGCATTTT.

J is TRBJ2-2 and V is TRBV2; D is possibly TRBD2 (5 bases). Trimming took off 2 bases at V and 0 bases at J, with 7 bases between the two ends. Germline V gives CDR1 SNHLY, CDR2 FYNNEI. There are 15 residues in the CDR3. The DNA of the CDR3 is TGTGCCAGCAGTGAAACACTAGCGAACACCGGGGAGCTGTTTTTT. Its protein product is CASSETLANTGELFF. The complete variable domain, with remaining parts taken from reference TRBV2 and TRBJ2-2, reads EPEVTQTPSHQVTQMGQEVILRCVPISNHLYFYWYRQILGQKVEFLVSFYNNEISEKSEIFDDQFSVERPDGSNFTLKIRSTKLEDSAMYFCASSETLANTGELFFGEGSRLTVL.

This chain joins TRBV6-2 or TRBV6-3 and TRBJ1-1; no firm D call. Per the germline V gene, CDR1 is MNHEY and CDR2 is SVGEGT. V dropped 4 bases and J dropped 6 bases, with 15 bases sitting between them. The CDR3 contains 14 residues. CDR3 nucleotides: TGTGCCAGCAGTTTTCTAGGGAGGCACGCTGAAGCTTTCTTT. Amino acids: CASSFLGRHAEAFF.

J is TRBJ1-2 and V is TRBV5-4; D is unresolved. Per the germline V gene, CDR1 is SGHNT and CDR2 is YYREEE (reference sequence). The CDR3 is 14 amino acids. Trimming cost V 0 bases and J 9 bases, with 15 bases left between them. Written as DNA, the CDR3 is TGTGCCAGCAGCTTGGCCGAATGGGTGAGGAGCTACACCTTC. It encodes CASSLAEWVRSYTF.

CDR3 DNA: TGTGCCACCAGTGAGTCTGACTATTCCTCCTACAATGAGCAGTTCTTC. Residues: CATSESDYSSYNEQFF. The V call is TRBV24-1, the J call TRBJ2-1, with a tentative D call TRBD2 (5 bases). The CDR3 length is 16 residues. The V and J ends lost 4 bases and 0 bases respectively, with 12 bases between them. Germline CDR1 and CDR2: KGHDR and SFDVKD.

The chain joins TRBV11-2 to TRBJ2-1; 11 positions agree with TRBD1. The CDR3 has 17 amino acids. Unmatched junction bases numbered 10, after V lost 4 bases and J lost 5 bases. In germline, CDR1 is SGHAT, CDR2 FQNNGV. In DNA form, the CDR3 reads TGTGCCAGCAGCTCAAGCCTAGGACAGGGGGCCCACAATGAGCAGTTCTTC. Encoded protein: CASSSSLGQGAHNEQFF. Full variable domain (outside the CDR3, taken from reference TRBV11-2 and TRBJ2-1): EAGVAQSPRYKIIEKRQSVAFWCNPISGHATLYWYQQILGQGPKLLIQFQNNGVVDDSQLPKDRFSAERLKGVDSTLKIQPAKLEDSAVYLCASSSSLGQGAHNEQFFGPGTRLTVL.